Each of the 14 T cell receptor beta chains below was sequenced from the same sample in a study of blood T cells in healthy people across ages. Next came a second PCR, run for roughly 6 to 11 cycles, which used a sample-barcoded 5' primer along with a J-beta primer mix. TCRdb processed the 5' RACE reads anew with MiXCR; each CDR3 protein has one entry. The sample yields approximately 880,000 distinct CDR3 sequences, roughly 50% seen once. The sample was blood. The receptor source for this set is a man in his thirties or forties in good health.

Here the CDR3 DNA reads TGTGCCAGCAAGACATGGGACAGTACCTACGAGCAGTACTTC. It encodes CASKTWDSTYEQYF. The chain joins TRBV27 to TRBJ2-7; 7 positions match TRBD1. J lost 2 bases, V lost 7 bases, and 8 bases had no gene match. The CDR3 sequence is 14 residues long. CDR1 is MNHEY and CDR2 is SMNVEV in the germline V gene (reference sequence).

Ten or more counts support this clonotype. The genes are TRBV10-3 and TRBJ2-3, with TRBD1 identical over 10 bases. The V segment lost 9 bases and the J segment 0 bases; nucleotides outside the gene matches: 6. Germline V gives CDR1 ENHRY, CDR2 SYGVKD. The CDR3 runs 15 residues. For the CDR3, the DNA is TGTGCCATTGGACAGGGGGATGACAGCACAGATACGCAGTATTTT. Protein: CAIGQGDDSTDTQYF.

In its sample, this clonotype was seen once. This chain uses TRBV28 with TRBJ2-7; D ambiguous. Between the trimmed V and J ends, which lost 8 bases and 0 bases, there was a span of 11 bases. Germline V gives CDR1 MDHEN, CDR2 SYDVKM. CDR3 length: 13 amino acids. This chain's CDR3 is CASCRLFSYEQYF. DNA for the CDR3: TGTGCCAGCTGCAGGCTCTTCTCCTACGAGCAGTACTTC. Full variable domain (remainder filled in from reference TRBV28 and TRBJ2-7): DVKVTQSSRYLVKRTGEKVFLECVQDMDHENMFWYRQDPGLGLRLIYFSYDVKMKEKGDIPEGYSVSREKKERFSLILESASTNQTSMYLCASCRLFSYEQYFGPGTRLTVT.

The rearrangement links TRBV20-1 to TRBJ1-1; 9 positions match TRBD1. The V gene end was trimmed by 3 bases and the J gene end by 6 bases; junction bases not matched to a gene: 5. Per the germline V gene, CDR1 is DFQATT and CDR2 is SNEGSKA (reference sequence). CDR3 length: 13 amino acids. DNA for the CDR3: TGCAGTGCTAGTAACAGGGGGCATGCTGAAGCTTTCTTT. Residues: CSASNRGHAEAFF.

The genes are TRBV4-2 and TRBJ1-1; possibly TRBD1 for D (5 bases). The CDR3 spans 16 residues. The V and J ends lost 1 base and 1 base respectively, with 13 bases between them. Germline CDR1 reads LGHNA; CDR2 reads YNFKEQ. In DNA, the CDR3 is TGTGCCAGCAGCCAAGTCCCCTATCAGGGGAACACTGAAGCTTTCTTT. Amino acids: CASSQVPYQGNTEAFF.

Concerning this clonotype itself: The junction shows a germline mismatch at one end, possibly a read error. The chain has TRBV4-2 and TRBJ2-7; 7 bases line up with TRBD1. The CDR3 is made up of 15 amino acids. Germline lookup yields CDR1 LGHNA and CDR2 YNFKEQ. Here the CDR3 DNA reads TGTGCCTGCAGCCAAGATCGGACAGGCCCCTACGAGCAGTACTTC. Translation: CACSQDRTGPYEQYF.

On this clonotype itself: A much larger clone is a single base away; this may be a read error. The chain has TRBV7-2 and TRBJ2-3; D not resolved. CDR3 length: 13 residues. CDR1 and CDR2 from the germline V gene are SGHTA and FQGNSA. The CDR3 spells CASSLLGRDTRYF. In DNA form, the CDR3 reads TGTGCCAGCAGCTTACTCGGCAGAGATACGCGGTATTTT.

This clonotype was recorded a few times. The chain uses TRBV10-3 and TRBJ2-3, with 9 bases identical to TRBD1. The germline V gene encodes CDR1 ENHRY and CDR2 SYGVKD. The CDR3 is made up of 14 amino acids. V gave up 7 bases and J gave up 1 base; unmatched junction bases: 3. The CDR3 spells CAITDRGGTDTQYF. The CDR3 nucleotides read TGTGCCATCACGGACAGGGGCGGCACAGATACGCAGTATTTT.

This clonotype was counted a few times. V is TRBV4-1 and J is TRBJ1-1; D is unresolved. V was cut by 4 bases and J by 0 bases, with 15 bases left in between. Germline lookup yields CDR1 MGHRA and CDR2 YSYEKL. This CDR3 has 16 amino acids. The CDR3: CASSPWGRLMNTEAFF. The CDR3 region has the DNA TGCGCCAGCAGCCCCTGGGGTAGACTCATGAACACTGAAGCTTTCTTT.

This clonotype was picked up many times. CDR3 protein: CASSHHGEQFF. In nucleotides, the CDR3 is TGTGCCAGCAGCCACCACGGTGAGCAGTTCTTC. The chain combines TRBV3-1 with TRBJ2-1; D not resolved. There are 11 residues in the CDR3. Germline V CDR1 and CDR2: LGHDT, YNNKEL (reference sequence). V was clipped by 3 bases and J by 9 bases, with 6 bases between them.

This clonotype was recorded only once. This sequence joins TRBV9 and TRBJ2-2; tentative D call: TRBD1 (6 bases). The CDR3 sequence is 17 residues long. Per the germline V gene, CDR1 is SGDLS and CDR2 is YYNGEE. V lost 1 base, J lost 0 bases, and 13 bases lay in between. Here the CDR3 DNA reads TGTGCCAGCAGCGTATCCATACAGGGCCCGAACACCGGGGAGCTGTTTTTT. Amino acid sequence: CASSVSIQGPNTGELFF.

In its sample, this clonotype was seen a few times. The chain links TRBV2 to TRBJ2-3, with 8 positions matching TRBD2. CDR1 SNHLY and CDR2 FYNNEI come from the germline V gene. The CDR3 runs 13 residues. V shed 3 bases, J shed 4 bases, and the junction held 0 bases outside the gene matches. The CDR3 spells CASSETSADTQYF. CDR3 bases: TGTGCCAGCAGTGAGACTAGCGCAGATACGCAGTATTTT.

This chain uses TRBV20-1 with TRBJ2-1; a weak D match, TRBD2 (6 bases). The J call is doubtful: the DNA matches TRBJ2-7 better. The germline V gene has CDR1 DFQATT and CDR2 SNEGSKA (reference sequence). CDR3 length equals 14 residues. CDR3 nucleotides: TGCAGTGCCGTAAATCTAGCGAACTACAATGAGCAGTACTTC. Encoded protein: CSAVNLANYNEQYF.

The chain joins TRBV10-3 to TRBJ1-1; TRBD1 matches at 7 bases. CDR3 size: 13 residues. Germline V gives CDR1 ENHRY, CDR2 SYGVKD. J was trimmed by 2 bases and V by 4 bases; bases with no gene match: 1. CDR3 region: CAISGQGNTEAFF. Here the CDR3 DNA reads TGTGCCATCAGTGGACAGGGCAACACTGAAGCTTTCTTT.